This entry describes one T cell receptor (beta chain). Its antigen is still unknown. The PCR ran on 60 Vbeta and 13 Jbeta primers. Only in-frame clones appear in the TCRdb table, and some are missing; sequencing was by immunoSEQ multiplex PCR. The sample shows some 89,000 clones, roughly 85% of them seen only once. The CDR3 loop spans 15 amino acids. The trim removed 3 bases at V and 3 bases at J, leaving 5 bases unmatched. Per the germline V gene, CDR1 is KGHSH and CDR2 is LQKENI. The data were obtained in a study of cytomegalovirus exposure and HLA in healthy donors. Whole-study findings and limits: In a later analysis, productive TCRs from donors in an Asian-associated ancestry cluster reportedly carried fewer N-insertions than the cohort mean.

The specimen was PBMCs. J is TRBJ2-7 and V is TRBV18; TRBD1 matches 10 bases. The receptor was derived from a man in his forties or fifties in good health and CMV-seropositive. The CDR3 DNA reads TGTGCCAGCTCACCCGGGACAGGGGAGTACTACGAGCAGTACTTC. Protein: CASSPGTGEYYEQYF.